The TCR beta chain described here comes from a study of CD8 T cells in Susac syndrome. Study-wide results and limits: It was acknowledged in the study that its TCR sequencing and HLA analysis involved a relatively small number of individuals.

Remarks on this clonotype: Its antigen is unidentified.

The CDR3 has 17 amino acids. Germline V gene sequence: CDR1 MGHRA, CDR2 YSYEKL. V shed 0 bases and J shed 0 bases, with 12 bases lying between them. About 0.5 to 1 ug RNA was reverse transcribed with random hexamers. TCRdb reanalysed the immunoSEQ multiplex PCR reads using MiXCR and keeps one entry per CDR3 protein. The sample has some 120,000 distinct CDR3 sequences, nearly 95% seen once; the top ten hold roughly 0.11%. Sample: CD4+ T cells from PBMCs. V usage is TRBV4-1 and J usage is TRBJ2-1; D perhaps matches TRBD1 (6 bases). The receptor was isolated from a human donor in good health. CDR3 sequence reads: CASSQDGRGSSYNEQFF. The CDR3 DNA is TGCGCCAGCAGCCAAGATGGCAGGGGCAGCTCCTACAATGAGCAGTTCTTC.